What follows describes a single TCR beta chain. Its target is unknown. Germline V lookup: CDR1 SNHLY, CDR2 FYNNEI. CDR3 length: 15 amino acids. V gave up 4 bases and J gave up 2 bases, with 14 bases separating them. Measured with immunoSEQ multiplex PCR; TCRdb has only the in-frame clones, and not every one. This table holds under 3,500 clones, about four fifths found once. This sample stems from a study of chemoradiotherapy in HPV16-positive cancers. Findings and limits, study-wide: HPV-responsive T-cell expansion during chemoradiotherapy was linked to improved recurrence-free survival in HPV16-positive patients. Non-HPV-specific T cells did not expand in tumors during treatment, whereas candidate HPV-specific clones and E7-related motifs did.

Repertoires were sampled repeatedly during chemoradiotherapy. The sequence came from a human donor with HPV-associated anogenital cancer. The sequencing here drew on tumor tissue, taken from a patient who underwent chemoradiotherapy. This chain connects TRBV2 to TRBJ1-2; D remains unclear. The chain's CDR3 is CASSGGGAHNYGYTF. The CDR3 DNA follows: TGTGCCAGCAGTGGAGGTGGAGCGCACAACTATGGCTACACCTTC.